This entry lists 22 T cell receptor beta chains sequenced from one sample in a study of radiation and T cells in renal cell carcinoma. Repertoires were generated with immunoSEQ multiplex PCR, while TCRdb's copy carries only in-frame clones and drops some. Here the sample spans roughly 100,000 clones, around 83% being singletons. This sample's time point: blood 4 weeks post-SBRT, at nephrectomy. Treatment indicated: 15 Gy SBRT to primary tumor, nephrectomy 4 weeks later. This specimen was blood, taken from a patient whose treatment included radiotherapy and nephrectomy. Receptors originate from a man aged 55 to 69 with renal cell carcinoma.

The CDR3 coding sequence is TGTGCCAGTAGTATAGGCGGCACCAGTATCTACGAGCAGTACTTC. Its protein product is CASSIGGTSIYEQYF. The rearrangement links TRBV19 to TRBJ2-7; D is unresolved. CDR3 length: 15 amino acids. V lost 1 base to trimming and J lost 3 bases, with 13 bases between them. Germline V lookup: CDR1 LNHDA, CDR2 SQIVND (reference sequence).

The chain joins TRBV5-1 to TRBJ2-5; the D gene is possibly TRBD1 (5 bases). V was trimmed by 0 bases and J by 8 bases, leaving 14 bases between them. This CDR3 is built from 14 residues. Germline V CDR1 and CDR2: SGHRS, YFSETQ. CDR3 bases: TGCGCCAGCAGCTTGGATCTAGGGGAAAGTACCCAGTACTTC. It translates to CASSLDLGESTQYF.

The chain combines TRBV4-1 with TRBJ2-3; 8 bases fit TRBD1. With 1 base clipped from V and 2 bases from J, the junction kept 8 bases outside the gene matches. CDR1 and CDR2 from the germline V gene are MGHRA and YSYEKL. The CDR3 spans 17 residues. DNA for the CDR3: TGCGCCAGCAGCCAAGTGGGGACAGGACCCGACACAGATACGCAGTATTTT. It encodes CASSQVGTGPDTDTQYF.

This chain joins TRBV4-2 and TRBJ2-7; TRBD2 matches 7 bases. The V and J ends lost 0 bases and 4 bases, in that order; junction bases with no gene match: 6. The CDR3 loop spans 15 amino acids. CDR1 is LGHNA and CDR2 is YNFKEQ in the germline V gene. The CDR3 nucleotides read TGTGCCAGCAGCCAAGATGGGCCTAGCGGATACGAGCAGTACTTC. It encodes CASSQDGPSGYEQYF.

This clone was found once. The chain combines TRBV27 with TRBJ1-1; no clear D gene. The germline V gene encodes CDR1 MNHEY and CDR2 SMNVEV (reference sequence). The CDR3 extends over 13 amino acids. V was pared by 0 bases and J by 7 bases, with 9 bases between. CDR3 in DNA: TGTGCCAGCAGTTTATCCAGGAGGAATGAAGCTTTCTTT. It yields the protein CASSLSRRNEAFF.

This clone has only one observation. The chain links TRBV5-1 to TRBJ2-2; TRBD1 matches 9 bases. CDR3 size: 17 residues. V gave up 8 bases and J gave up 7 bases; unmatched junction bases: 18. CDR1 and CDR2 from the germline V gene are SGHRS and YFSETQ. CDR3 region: CASGVDAGTGRSGELFF. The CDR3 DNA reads TGCGCCAGTGGAGTAGACGCCGGGACAGGGAGAAGCGGGGAGCTGTTTTTT.

The CDR3 DNA sequence: TGTGCCAGCAGCCGAGCCGGGACAGAGCCCTACGAGCAGTACTTC. Translating gives CASSRAGTEPYEQYF. The V call is TRBV7-8, the J call TRBJ2-7, with 7 bases fitting TRBD1. The ends lost 5 bases at V and 2 bases at J; junction bases unmatched: 9. This CDR3 comprises 15 residues. The germline CDR1 and CDR2 sequences are SGHVS and FQNEAQ.

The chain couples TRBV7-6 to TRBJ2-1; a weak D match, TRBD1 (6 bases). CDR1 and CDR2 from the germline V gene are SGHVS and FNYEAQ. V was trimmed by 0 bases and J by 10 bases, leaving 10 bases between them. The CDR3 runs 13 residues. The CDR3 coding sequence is TGTGCCAGCAGCTTAGCGAGGCAGGGGGAGCAGTTCTTC. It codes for CASSLARQGEQFF.

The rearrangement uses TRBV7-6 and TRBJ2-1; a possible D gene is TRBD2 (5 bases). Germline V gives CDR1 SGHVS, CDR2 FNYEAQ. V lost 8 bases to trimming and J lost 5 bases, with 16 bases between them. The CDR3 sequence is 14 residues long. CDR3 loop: CASRRITRHNEQFF. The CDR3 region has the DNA TGTGCCAGCCGACGTATTACTAGACACAATGAGCAGTTCTTC.

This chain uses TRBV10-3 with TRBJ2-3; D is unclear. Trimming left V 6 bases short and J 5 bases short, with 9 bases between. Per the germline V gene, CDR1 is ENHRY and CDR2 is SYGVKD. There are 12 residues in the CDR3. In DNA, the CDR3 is TGTGCCATCAGCCCGAGTGGAGATACGCAGTATTTT. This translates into CAISPSGDTQYF.

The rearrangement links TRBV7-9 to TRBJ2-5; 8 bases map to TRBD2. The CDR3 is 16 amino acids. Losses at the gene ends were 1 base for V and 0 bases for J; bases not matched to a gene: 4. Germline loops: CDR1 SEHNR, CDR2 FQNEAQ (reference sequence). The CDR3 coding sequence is TGTGCCAGCAGCTTAGGGCGGGAGGCATACCAAGAGACCCAGTACTTC. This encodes CASSLGREAYQETQYF. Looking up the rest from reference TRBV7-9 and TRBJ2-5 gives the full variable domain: DTGVSQNPRHKITKRGQNVTFRCDPISEHNRLYWYRQTLGQGPEFLTYFQNEAQLEKSRLLSDRFSAERPKGSFSTLEIQRTEQGDSAMYLCASSLGREAYQETQYFGPGTRLLVL.

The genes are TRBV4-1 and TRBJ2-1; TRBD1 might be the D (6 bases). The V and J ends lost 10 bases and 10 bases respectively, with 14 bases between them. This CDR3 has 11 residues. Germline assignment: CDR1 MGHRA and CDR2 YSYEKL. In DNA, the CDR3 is TGCGCCACTCAATCCGGGACAGAGCAGTTCTTC. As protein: CATQSGTEQFF.

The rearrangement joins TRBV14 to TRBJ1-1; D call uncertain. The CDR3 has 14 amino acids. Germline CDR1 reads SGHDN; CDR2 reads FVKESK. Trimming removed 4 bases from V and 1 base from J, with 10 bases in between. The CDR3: CASSPGGRNTEAFF. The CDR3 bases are TGTGCCAGCAGCCCGGGTGGGAGGAACACTGAAGCTTTCTTT.

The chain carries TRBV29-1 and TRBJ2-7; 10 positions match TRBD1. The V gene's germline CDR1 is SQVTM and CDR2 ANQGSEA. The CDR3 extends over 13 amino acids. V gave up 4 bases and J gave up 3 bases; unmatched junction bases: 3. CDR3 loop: CSVGGQGNYEQYF. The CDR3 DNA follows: TGCAGCGTTGGGGGACAGGGGAACTACGAGCAGTACTTC.

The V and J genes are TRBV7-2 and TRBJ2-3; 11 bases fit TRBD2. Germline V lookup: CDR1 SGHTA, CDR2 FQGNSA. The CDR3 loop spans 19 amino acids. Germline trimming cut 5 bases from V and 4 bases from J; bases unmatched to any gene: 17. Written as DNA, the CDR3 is TGTGCCAGCAGCCCTCGAGGGGAGCAACTAGCGGGAGTCTCAGATACGCAGTATTTT. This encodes CASSPRGEQLAGVSDTQYF.

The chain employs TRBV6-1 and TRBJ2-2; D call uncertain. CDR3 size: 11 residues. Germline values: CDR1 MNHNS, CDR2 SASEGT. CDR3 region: CITGDTGELFF. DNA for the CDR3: TGTATTACTGGGGACACCGGGGAGCTGTTTTTT.

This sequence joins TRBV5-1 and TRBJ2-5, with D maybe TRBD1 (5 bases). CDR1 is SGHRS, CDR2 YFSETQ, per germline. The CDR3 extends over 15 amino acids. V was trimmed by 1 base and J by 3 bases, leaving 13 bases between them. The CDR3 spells CASSLWAGMEETQYF. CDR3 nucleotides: TGCGCCAGCAGCTTGTGGGCAGGGATGGAAGAGACCCAGTACTTC.

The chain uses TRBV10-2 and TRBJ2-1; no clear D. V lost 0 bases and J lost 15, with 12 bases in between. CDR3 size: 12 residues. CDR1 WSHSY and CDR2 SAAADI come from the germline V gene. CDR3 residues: CASSESGSLRFF. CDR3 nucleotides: TGCGCCAGCAGTGAGTCAGGTAGTTTAAGGTTCTTC.

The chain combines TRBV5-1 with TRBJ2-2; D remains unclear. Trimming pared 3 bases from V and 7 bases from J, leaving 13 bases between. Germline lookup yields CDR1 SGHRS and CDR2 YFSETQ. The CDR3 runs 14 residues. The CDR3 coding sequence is TGCGCCAGCAGCTCCCTTCATGTTAACGGGGAGCTGTTTTTT. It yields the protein CASSSLHVNGELFF.

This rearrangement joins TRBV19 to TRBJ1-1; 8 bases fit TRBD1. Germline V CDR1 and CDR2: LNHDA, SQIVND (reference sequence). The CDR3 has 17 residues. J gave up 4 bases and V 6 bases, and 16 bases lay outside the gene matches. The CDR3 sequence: CASSSGQGVSMSTEAFF. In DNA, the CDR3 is TGTGCCAGTAGCTCAGGACAGGGTGTTAGTATGAGCACTGAAGCTTTCTTT.

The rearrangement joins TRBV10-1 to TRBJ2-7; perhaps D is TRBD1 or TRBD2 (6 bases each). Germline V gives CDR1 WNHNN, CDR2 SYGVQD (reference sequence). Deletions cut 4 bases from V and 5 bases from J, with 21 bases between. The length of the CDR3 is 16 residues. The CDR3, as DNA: TGCGCCAGCAGTGGCGTACGGGGGCGAAGCTTACACGAGCAGTACTTC. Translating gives CASSGVRGRSLHEQYF.

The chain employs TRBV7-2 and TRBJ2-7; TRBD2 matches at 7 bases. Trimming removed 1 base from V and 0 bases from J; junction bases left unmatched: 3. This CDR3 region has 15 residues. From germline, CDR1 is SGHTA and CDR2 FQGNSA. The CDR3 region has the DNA TGTGCCAGCAGCTTAGAAGGCGGGAGCTCCTACGAGCAGTACTTC. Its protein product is CASSLEGGSSYEQYF.